Sequencing of this T cell receptor (beta chain) was carried out in a study of lymphopenia after photon versus proton radiotherapy. Note on this clone: Its target is not known.

Assay: immunoSEQ multiplex PCR; the TCRdb copy retains only in-frame clones and omits some. The sample shows 15,000 to 20,000 clones, roughly 88% of them seen only once. The germline gives CDR1 GTSNPN, CDR2 SVGIG (reference sequence). The V gene lost 0 bases and the J gene lost 2 bases, with 7 bases spanning the gap. This CDR3 comprises 14 residues. Findings of the study overall: Post-nadir diversity loss with photons came from oligoclonal expansion, particularly CD8+ Temra cells. Relative stability marked proton patients; photon patients lost diversity and naive cells. Larger post-nadir TCR diversity loss correlated inversely with survival in deceased patients. Better survival with proton therapy was suggested as possible, not demonstrated.

The material was peripheral blood, obtained from a patient treated with proton-based radiotherapy. The V call is TRBV30, the J call TRBJ2-2; D unclear. The sequence derives from a man between 65 and 85 years old with pancreatic cancer. The CDR3 sequence is CAWSVRVNTGELFF. Here the CDR3 DNA reads TGTGCCTGGAGTGTTAGGGTTAACACCGGGGAGCTGTTTTTT.